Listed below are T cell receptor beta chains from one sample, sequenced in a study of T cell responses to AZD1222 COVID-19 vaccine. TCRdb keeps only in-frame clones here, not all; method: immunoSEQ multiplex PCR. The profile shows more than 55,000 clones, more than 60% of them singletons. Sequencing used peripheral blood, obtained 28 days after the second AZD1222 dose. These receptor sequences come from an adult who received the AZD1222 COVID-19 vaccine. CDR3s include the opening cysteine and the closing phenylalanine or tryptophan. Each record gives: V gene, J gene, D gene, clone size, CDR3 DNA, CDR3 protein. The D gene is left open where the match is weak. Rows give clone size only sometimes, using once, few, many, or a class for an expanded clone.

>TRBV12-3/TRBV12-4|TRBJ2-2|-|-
TGTGCCAGCAGTCAAGTGAACACCGGGGAGCTGTTTTTT
CASSQVNTGELFF
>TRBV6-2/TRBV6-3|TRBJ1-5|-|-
TGTGCCAGCAGCAACGGACGCCCCCAGCATTTT
CASSNGRPQHF
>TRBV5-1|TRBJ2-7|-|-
TGCGCCAGCAGCTTGGAAGGGTCCTACGAGCAGTACTTC
CASSLEGSYEQYF
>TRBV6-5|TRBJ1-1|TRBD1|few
TGTGCCAGCAGGTCAGGGGGGGACACTGAAGCTTTCTTT
CASRSGGDTEAFF
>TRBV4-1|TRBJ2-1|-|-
TGCGCCAGCAGCCAAGAGGGGGGAAGGGGGGCCCACAATGAGCAGTTCTTC
CASSQEGGRGAHNEQFF
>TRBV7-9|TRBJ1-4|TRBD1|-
TGTGCCAGCAGCTCCCCGACAGGGGGGGATGAAAAACTGTTTTTT
CASSSPTGGDEKLFF
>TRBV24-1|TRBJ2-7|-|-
TGTGCCACCTTCCATGGGGGGGGGCGATCCTACGAGCAGTACTTC
CATFHGGGRSYEQYF
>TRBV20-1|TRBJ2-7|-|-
TGCAGTGCTAGTGGGCGGGCAGGGATGTACGAGCAGTACTTC
CSASGRAGMYEQYF
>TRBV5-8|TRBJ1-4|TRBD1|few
TGTGCCAGCAGCCCGAACCGGGACAGGGACGAAGAAAAACTGTTTTTT
CASSPNRDRDEEKLFF
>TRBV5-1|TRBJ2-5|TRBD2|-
TGCGCCAGCAGCCATGGACTAGCGGTACAAGAGACCCAGTACTTC
CASSHGLAVQETQYF
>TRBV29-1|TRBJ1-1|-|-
TGCAGCGTGGCCCATGGGACCGCCAACGAAGCTTTCTTT
CSVAHGTANEAFF
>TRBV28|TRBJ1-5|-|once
TGTGCCAGCAGGTTAGGGATTAGCAATCAGCCCCAGCATTTT
CASRLGISNQPQHF
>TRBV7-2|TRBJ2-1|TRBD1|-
TGTGCCAGCACCTACCCTGCAGGGGGTGAGCAGTTCTTC
CASTYPAGGEQFF
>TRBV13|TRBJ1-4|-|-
TGTGCCAGCAGCTTAGGGGCCAGGACGGGTGAAAAACTGTTTTTT
CASSLGARTGEKLFF
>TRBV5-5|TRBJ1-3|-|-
TGTGCCAGCAGCTCGACAGTTTCTGGAAACACCATATATTTT
CASSSTVSGNTIYF
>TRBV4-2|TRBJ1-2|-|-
TGTGCCAGTCGGGGACTCTATGGCTACACCTTC
CASRGLYGYTF
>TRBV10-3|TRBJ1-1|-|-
TGTGCCATCAGTGAATCCCAGAGTGAAGCTTTCTTT
CAISESQSEAFF
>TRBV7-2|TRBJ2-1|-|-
TGTGCCAGCAGCTCGTTGACTGAGAACAATGAGCAGTTCTTC
CASSSLTENNEQFF
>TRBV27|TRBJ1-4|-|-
TGTGCCAGCAGTTTATCGAAGGGAAAACTGTTTTTT
CASSLSKGKLFF
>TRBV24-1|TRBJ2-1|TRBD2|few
TGTGCCACCAGTGACGCAACCCCTAGCGGGGGGGGAGGAAATGAGCAGTTCTTC
CATSDATPSGGGGNEQFF
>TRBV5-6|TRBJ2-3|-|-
TGTGCCAGCAGCTTAAACGGGGGTGTGACAGATACGCAGTATTTT
CASSLNGGVTDTQYF
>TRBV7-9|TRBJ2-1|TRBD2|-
TGTGCCAGCAGCCCGCGAGGAAGCGGGGGGGCGAATGAGCAGTTCTTC
CASSPRGSGGANEQFF
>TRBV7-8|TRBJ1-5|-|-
TGTGCCAGCAGCTTAGGCCAGGGAGCCAATCAGCCCCAGCATTTT
CASSLGQGANQPQHF
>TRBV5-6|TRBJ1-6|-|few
TGTGCCAGCAGCTTGCCCGACAGTATACGGGGTGGGAATTCACCCCTCCACTTT
CASSLPDSIRGGNSPLHF
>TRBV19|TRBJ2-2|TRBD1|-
TGTGCCAGTAGCCCTCGGACAGGGGGAAAGAACACCGGGGAGCTGTTTTTT
CASSPRTGGKNTGELFF
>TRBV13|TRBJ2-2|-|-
TGTGCCAGCAGCCCCCCGGGACGAGCCGGCACCGGGGAGCTGTTTTTT
CASSPPGRAGTGELFF
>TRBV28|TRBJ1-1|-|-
TGTGCCAGCAGTAGCGACAGAGAAGCTTTCTTT
CASSSDREAFF
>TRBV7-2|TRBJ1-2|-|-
TGTGCCAGCAGAATCGGGAGCCATAATAACTATGGCTACACCTTC
CASRIGSHNNYGYTF
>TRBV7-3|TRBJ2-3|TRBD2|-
TGTGCCAGCAGCTACTCTAGCGGGGGGGCCGTCGATACGCAGTATTTT
CASSYSSGGAVDTQYF
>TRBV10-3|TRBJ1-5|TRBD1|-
TGTGCCATCAGTGGGGACAGCGATCAGCCCCAGCATTTT
CAISGDSDQPQHF
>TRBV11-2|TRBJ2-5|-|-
TGTGCCAGCAGCTGGACTTTTCAAGAGACCCAGTACTTC
CASSWTFQETQYF
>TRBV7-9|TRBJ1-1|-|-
TGTGCCAGCAGCTTGGGACGGACAACGAACACTGAAGCTTTCTTT
CASSLGRTTNTEAFF
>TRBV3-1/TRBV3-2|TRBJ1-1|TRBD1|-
TGTGCCAGCAGCCACGGGACAGGTATTTTGAGGACTGAAGCTTTCTTT
CASSHGTGILRTEAFF
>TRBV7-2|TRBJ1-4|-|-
TGTGCCAGCAGCTTATTTACGGGGGATGAAAAACTGTTTTTT
CASSLFTGDEKLFF
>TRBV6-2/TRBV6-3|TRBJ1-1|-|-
TGTGCCAGCAGCTTGGGACACCTTGAAGCTTTCTTT
CASSLGHLEAFF
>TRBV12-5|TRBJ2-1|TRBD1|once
TGTGCTAGTGGTCCGAGCGGACAGGGGAAAATCGAGCAGTTCTTC
CASGPSGQGKIEQFF
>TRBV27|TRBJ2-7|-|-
TGTGCCAGCAGTACGGGGAGCTCCTACGAGCAGTACTTC
CASSTGSSYEQYF
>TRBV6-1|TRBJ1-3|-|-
TGTGCCAGCAGTGATCTGGGGGTAGCCTTTGGAAACACCATATATTTT
CASSDLGVAFGNTIYF
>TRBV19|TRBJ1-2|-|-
TGTGCCAGTATGGGGCCCGAGGGGGGTTATGGCTACACCTTC
CASMGPEGGYGYTF
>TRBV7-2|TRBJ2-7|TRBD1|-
TGTGCCAGCAGCCACCCAGGAGCCGGGACAGGAATAACCTACGAGCAGTACTTC
CASSHPGAGTGITYEQYF
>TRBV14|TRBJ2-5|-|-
TGTGCCAGCAGCCAGTGGACGGGGGAGACCCAGTACTTC
CASSQWTGETQYF
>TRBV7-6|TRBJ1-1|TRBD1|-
TGTGCCAGCAGCTTAATGTCCGGCGGCGGGACAGGGAACACTGAAGCTTTCTTT
CASSLMSGGGTGNTEAFF
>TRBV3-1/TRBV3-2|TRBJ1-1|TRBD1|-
TGTGCCAGCAGCCTGGGACAGGGTAGTAAGGACACTGAAGCTTTCTTT
CASSLGQGSKDTEAFF
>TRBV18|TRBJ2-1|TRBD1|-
TGTGCCAGCTCACCAGGACAGGGGGACAATGAGCAGTTCTTC
CASSPGQGDNEQFF
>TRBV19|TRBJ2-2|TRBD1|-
TGTGCCAGTAGTATAACCCGGACAGGGGGCGGCACCGGGGAGCTGTTTTTT
CASSITRTGGGTGELFF
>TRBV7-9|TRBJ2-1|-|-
TGTGCCAGCAGCGGGCTGAATCAGGGTCAGCAGTTCTTC
CASSGLNQGQQFF
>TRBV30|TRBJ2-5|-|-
TGTGCCTGGAGTGTCGGAAATAGCGGCGAGACCCAGTACTTC
CAWSVGNSGETQYF
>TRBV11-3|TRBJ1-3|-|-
TGTGCCAGCTCTGGGACTTTTGGAAACACCATATATTTT
CASSGTFGNTIYF
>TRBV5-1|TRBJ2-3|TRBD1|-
TGCGCCAGCAGAGAGGGGGCAAGCACAGATACGCAGTATTTT
CASREGASTDTQYF
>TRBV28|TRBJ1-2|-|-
TGTGCCAGCAGTCTACAGGTCTCGACCTATGGCTACACCTTC
CASSLQVSTYGYTF
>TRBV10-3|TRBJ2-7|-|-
TGTGCCATCAGGGGTTCCTACGAGCAGTACTTC
CAIRGSYEQYF
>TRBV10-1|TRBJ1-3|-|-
TGCGCCAGCAGTGAGTTGGGGACCCGATCTGGAAACACCATATATTTT
CASSELGTRSGNTIYF
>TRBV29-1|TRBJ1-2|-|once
TGCAGCGTTCATGGGGGCGAGGGCTATGGCTACACCTTC
CSVHGGEGYGYTF
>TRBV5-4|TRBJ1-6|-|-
TGTGCCAGCAGCTTGGGGGGGGTGGATTCACCCCTCCACTTT
CASSLGGVDSPLHF